At least ten counts were recorded for the clone carrying this T cell receptor (beta chain). The sample holds other DNA sequences that translate to the same CDR3. This CDR3 has 15 residues. The germline V gene has CDR1 SNHLY and CDR2 FYNNEI. V gave up 6 bases and J gave up 4 bases; unmatched junction bases: 9. This record belongs to a study of shared clonotypes between healthy human individuals. Generated by immunoSEQ multiplex PCR, the TCRdb table keeps only in-frame clones and is missing some. The sample shows hundreds of thousands of clones, around 77% of them seen only once. The clonotype comes from a woman aged 40 to 50 in good health. Some clones in this sample may be carry-over from other donors' samples. This sequence joins TRBV2 and TRBJ2-5; 9 nucleotides align to TRBD1. The material sequenced was PBMCs. The CDR3 DNA reads TGTGCCAGCAGCGCTATGGGGACAGGGATAGAGACCCAGTACTTC. Its translation is CASSAMGTGIETQYF.